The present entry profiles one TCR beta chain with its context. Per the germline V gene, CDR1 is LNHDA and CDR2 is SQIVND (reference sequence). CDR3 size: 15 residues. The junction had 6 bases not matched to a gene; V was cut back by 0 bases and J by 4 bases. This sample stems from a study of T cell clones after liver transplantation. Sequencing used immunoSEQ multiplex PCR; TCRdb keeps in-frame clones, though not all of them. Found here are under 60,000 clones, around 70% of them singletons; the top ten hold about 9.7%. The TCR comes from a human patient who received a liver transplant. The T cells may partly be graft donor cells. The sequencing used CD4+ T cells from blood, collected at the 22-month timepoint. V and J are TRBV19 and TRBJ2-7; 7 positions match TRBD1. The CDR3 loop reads CASSIEYRGAYEQYF. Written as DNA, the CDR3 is TGTGCCAGTAGTATAGAGTACAGGGGCGCGTACGAGCAGTACTTC.